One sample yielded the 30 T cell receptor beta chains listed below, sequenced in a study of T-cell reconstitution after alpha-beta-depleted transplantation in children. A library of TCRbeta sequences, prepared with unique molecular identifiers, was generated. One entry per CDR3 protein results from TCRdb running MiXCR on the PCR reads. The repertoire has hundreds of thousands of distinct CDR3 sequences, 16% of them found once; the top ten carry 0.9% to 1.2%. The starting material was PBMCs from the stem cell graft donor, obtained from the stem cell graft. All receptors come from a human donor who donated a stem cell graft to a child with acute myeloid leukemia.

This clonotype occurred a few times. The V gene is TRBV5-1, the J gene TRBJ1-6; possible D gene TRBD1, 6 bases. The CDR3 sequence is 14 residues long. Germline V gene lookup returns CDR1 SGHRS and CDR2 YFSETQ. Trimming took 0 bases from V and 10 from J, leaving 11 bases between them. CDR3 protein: CASSLVQGWSPLHF. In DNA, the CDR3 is TGCGCCAGCAGCTTGGTACAGGGATGGTCACCCCTCCACTTT.

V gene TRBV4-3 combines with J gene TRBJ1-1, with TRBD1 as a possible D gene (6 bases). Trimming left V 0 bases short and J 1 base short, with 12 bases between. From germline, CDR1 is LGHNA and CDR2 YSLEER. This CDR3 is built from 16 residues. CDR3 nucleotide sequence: TGCGCCAGCAGCCAAGAGGAGGACAGATGGAACACTGAAGCTTTCTTT. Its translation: CASSQEEDRWNTEAFF.

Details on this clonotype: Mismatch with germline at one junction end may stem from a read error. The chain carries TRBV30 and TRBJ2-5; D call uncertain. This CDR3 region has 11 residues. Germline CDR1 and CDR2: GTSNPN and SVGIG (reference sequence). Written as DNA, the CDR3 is TGTGCCTGTAGTGACGGTGAGACCCAGTACTTC. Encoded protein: CACSDGETQYF.

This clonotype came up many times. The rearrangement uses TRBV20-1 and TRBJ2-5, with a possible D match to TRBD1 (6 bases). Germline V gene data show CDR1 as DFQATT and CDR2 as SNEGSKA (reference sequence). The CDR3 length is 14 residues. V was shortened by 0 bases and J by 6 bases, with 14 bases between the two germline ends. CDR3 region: CSARDGGRGQTQYF. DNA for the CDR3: TGCAGTGCTAGAGATGGGGGCAGGGGCCAGACCCAGTACTTC.

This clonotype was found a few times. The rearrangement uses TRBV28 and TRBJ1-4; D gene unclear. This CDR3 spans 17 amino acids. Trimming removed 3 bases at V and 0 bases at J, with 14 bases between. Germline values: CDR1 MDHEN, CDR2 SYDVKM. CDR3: CASSLGPSRATNEKLFF. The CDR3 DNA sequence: TGTGCCAGCAGTTTGGGCCCATCCAGAGCAACTAATGAAAAACTGTTTTTT.

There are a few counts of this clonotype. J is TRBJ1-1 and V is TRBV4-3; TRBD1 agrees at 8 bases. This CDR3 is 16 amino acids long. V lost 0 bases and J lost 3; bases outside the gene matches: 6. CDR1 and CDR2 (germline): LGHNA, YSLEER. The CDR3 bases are TGCGCCAGCAGCCAAGAGTATTCAGGGGGCTACACTGAAGCTTTCTTT. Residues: CASSQEYSGGYTEAFF.

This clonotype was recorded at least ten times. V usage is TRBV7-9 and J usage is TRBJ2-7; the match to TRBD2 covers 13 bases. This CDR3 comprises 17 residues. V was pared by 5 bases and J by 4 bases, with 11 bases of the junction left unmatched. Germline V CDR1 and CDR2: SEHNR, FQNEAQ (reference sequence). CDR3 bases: TGTGCCAGCAGCCACGGACTAGCGGGGGTTCCCCCTTACGAGCAGTACTTC. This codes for CASSHGLAGVPPYEQYF.

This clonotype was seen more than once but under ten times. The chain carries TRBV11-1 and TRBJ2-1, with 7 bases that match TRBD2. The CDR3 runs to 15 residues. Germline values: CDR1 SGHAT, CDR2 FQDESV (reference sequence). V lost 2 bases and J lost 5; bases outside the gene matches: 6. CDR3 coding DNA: TGTGCCAGCAGCTTAAGAAGCGGGGTCGACAATGAGCAGTTCTTC. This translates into CASSLRSGVDNEQFF.

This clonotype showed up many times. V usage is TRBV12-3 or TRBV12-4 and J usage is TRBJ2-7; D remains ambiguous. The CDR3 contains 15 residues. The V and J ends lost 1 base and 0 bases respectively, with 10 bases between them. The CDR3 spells CASSLGGSTSYEQYV. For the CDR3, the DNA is TGTGCCAGCAGTTTAGGGGGATCTACCTCCTACGAGCAGTACGTC.

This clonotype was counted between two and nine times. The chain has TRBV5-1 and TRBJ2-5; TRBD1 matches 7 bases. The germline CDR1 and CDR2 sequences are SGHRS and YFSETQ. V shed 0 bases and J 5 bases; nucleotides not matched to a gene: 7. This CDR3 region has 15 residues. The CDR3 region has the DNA TGCGCCAGCAGCTTGGACAGGGGAATTAGGGAGACCCAGTACTTC. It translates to CASSLDRGIRETQYF.

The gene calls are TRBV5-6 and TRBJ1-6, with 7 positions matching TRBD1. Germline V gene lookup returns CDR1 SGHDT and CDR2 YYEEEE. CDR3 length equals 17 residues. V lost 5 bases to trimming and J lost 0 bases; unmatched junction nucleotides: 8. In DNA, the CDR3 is TGTGCCAGCAGTCTGACAGGGCGCGGCTCCTATAATTCACCCCTCCACTTT. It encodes CASSLTGRGSYNSPLHF. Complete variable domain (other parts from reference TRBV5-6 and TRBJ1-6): DAGVTQSPTHLIKTRGQQVTLRCSPKSGHDTVSWYQQALGQGPQFIFQYYEEEERQRGNFPDRFSGHQFPNYSSELNVNALLLGDSALYLCASSLTGRGSYNSPLHFGNGTRLTVT.

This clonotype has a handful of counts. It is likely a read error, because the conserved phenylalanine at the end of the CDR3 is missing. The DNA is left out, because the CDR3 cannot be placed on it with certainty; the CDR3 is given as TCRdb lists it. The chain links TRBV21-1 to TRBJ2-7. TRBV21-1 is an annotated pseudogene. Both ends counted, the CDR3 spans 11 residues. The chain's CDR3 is CASSMKHEQYL.

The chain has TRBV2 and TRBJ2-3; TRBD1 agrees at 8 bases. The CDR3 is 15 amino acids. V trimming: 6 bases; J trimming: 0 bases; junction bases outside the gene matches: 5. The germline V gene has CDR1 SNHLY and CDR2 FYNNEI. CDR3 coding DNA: TGTGCCAGCAGCGTGGACAGGGTTAGCACAGATACGCAGTATTTT. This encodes CASSVDRVSTDTQYF.

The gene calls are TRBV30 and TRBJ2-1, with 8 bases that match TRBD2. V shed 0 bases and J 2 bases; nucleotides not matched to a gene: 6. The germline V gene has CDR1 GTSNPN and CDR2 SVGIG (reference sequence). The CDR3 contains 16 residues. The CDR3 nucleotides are TGTGCCTGGAGTGTACCGGGGGGGGCTACCTACAATGAGCAGTTCTTC. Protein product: CAWSVPGGATYNEQFF.

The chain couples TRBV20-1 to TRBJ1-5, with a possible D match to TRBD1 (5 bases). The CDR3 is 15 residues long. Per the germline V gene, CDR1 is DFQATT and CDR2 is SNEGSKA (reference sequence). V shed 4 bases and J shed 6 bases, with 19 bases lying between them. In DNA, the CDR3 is TGCAGTGCTACACCTCAGGGTGGATTAGGTCAGCCCCAGCATTTT. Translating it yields CSATPQGGLGQPQHF.

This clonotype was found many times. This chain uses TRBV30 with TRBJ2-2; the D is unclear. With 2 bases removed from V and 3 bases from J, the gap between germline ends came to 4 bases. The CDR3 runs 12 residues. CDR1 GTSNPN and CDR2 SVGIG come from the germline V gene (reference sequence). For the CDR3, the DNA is TGTGCCTGGAGTCTGGACACCGGGGAGCTGTTTTTT. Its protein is CAWSLDTGELFF.

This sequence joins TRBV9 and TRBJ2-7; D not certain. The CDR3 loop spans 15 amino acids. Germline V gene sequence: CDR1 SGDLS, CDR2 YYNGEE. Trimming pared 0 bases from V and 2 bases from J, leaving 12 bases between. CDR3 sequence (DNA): TGTGCCAGCAGCGTAGGCTGGGAAAGCACCTACGAGCAGTACTTC. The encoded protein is CASSVGWESTYEQYF.

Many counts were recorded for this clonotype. The CDR3 sequence is CASGPHNEQFF. The CDR3 DNA reads TGTGCCAGCGGACCCCATAATGAGCAGTTCTTC. The J gene is TRBJ2-1, the V gene TRBV5-8; D is undetermined. The CDR3 has 11 amino acids. V was trimmed by 7 bases and J by 7 bases, leaving 9 bases between them. Germline loops: CDR1 SGHTS, CDR2 YDEGEE.

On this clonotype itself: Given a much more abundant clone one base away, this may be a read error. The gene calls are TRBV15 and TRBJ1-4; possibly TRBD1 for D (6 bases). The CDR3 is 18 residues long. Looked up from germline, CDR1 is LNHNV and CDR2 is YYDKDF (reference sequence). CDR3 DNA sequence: TGTGCCACCGGCAGACTACGACAGGAGGTCTTCTCGGGTGAAAAACTGTTTTTT. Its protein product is CATGRLRQEVFSGEKLFF.

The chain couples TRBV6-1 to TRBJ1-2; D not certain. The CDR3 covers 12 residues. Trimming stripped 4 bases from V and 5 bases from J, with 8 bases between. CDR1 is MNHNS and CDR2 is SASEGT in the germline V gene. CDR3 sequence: CASSVDLYGYTF. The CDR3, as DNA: TGTGCCAGCAGTGTGGACTTGTATGGCTACACCTTC.

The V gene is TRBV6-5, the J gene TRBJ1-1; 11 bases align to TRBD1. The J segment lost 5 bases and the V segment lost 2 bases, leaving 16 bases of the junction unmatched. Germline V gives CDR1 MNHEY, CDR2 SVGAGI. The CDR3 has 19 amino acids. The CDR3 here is CASSYLGVGTGGKYTEAFF. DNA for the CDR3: TGTGCCAGCAGTTACCTTGGCGTGGGGACAGGGGGAAAATATACTGAAGCTTTCTTT.

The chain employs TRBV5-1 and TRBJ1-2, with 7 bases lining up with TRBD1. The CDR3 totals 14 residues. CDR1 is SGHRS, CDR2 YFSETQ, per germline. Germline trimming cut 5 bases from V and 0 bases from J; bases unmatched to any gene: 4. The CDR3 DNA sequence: TGCGCCAGCAGACAGACAGGGACTAACTATGGCTACACCTTC. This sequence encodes CASRQTGTNYGYTF.

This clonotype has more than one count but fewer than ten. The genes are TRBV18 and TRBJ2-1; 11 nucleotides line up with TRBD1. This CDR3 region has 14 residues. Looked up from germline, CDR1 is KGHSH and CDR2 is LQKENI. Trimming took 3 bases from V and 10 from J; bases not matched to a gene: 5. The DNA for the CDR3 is TGTGCCAGCTCACCTAGGACAGGGGGCATGGAGCAGTTCTTC. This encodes CASSPRTGGMEQFF.

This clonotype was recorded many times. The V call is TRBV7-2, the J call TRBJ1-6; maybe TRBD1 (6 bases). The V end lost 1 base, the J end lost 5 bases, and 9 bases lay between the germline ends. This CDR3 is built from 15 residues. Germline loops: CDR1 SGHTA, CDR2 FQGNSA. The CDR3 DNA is TGTGCCAGCAGCTTAGTCAGGGGAAATAATTCACCCCTCCACTTT. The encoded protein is CASSLVRGNNSPLHF.

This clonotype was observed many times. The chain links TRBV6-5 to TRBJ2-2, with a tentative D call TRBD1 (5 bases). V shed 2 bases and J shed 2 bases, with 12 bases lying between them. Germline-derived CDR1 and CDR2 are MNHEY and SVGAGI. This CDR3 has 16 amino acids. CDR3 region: CASSYGRARNTGELFF. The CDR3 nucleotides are TGTGCCAGCAGTTACGGCAGGGCCCGAAACACCGGGGAGCTGTTTTTT.

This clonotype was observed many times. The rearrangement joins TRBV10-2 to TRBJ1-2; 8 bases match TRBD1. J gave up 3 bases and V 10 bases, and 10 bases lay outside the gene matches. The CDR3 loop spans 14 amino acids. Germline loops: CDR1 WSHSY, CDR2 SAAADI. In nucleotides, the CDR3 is TGCGCCACCCTACCCAGGGGGCAGGACTATGGCTACACCTTC. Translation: CATLPRGQDYGYTF.

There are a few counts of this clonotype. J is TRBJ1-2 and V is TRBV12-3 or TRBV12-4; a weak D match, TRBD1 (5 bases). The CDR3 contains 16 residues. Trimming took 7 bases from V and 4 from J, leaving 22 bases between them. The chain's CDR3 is CASNSDGTDAGYGYTF. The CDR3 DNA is TGTGCCAGCAATTCTGACGGGACGGACGCCGGCTATGGCTACACCTTC.

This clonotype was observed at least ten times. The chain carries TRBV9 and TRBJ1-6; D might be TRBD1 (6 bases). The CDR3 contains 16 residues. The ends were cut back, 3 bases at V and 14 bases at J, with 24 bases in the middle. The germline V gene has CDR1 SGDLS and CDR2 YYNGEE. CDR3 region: CASSARDTGLSGALHF. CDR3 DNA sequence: TGTGCCAGCAGCGCCCGGGACACCGGACTGAGTGGGGCCCTCCACTTT.

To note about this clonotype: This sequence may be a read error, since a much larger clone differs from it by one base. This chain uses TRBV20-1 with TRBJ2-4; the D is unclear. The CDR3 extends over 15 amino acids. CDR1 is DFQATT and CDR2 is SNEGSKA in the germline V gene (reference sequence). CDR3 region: CGASNVLGGKNIQYF. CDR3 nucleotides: TGCGGTGCTAGTAACGTCCTGGGTGGCAAAAACATTCAGTACTTC.

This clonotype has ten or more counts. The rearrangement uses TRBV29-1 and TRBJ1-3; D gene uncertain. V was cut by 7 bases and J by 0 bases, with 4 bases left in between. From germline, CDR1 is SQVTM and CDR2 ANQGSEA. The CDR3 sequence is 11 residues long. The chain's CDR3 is CSGYSGNTIYF. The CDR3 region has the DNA TGCAGCGGCTACTCTGGAAACACCATATATTTT.